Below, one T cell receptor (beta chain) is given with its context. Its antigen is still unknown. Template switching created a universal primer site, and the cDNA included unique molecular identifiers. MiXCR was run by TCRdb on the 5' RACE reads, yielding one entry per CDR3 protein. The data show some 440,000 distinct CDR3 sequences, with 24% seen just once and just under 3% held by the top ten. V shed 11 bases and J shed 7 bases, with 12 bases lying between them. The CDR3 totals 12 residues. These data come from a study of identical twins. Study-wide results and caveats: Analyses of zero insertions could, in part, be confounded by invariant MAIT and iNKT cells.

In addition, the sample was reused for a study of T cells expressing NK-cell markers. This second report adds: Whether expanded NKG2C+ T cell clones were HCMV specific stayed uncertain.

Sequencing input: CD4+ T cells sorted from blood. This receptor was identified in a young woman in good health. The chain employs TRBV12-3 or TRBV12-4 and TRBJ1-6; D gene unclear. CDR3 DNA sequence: TGTGCCGTGAAGGACGGGAATTCACCCCTCCACTTT. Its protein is CAVKDGNSPLHF.